The entry below gives a single T cell receptor beta chain sequence along with its context. Its target is unknown. V was pared by 0 bases and J by 5 bases, with 16 bases between. CDR1 and CDR2 (germline): MNHNS, SASEGT. The CDR3 is 17 residues long. Profiling relied on immunoSEQ multiplex PCR, and the TCRdb table lists in-frame clones only, not all of them. The sample holds 55,000 to 80,000 clones, about 83% seen once. The sample is drawn from a study of identifying expanded T cells in peripheral blood. General study points: Technical replicates showed about 1.1 changed clones; approximately 2 weeks approximately 15; four weeks 19. Variance in clone template counts between roughly two-week samples significantly increased with total template count across all healthy donors.

Sequencing used blood. The sequence was obtained from a person between 18 and 75 years old in good health. V usage is TRBV6-1 and J usage is TRBJ2-2; perhaps D is TRBD1 or TRBD2 (5 bases each). In DNA form, the CDR3 reads TGTGCCAGCAGTGAAGCGCGTTTGGGACGATGGACCGGGGAGCTGTTTTTT. It yields the protein CASSEARLGRWTGELFF.